This T cell receptor (beta chain) was observed in a study of T cell changes during pregnancy in multiple sclerosis. Generated by immunoSEQ multiplex PCR, the TCRdb table keeps only in-frame clones and is missing some. This table holds 30,000 or so clones, 85% to 95% found once. CDR1 is MNHEY and CDR2 is SVGAGI in the germline V gene. The CDR3 covers 13 residues. V was cut by 8 bases and J by 4 bases, with 11 bases left in between. The sequence came from a female donor with multiple sclerosis, enrolled in a pregnancy study. The sequences come from CD4+ T cells from peripheral blood mononuclear cells, collected after pregnancy. This sequence joins TRBV6-5 and TRBJ1-4; no clear D gene. CDR3 nucleotide sequence: TGTGCCAGCGCCGCCCAGTTTAATGAAAAACTGTTTTTT. Encoded protein: CASAAQFNEKLFF.